Presented here are 10 T cell receptor beta chains from one specimen sequenced in a study of technical replicates of blood from several donors. TCRdb's table, derived via immunoSEQ multiplex PCR, lists solely in-frame clones and lacks some. The sample has tens of thousands of clones; roughly 96% are singletons. Specimen: T cells isolated from PBMCs. The receptors originated from a human donor in good health.

The V gene is TRBV25-1, the J gene TRBJ2-3; 11 bases match TRBD2. Germline V lookup: CDR1 MGHDK, CDR2 SYGVNS. The CDR3 length is 18 residues. V was clipped by 5 bases and J by 1 base; unmatched bases: 11. As DNA, the CDR3 is TGTGCCAGCAGTAATGAATTCGTGACTAGCGGGGGCACAGATACGCAGTATTTT. It yields the protein CASSNEFVTSGGTDTQYF. The full variable domain, completed using reference TRBV25-1 and TRBJ2-3, is EADIYQTPRYLVIGTGKKITLECSQTMGHDKMYWYQQDPGMELHLIHYSYGVNSTEKGDLSSESTVSRIRTEHFPLTLESARPSHTSQYLCASSNEFVTSGGTDTQYFGPGTRLTVL.

The rearrangement links TRBV6-1 to TRBJ1-4; perhaps TRBD1 as D (5 bases). Trimming took 4 bases from V and 0 from J, leaving 9 bases between them. Germline V gene sequence: CDR1 MNHNS, CDR2 SASEGT. The CDR3 contains 15 residues. This CDR3 is CASSGQQTTNEKLFF. The DNA for the CDR3 is TGTGCCAGCAGTGGACAGCAGACAACTAATGAAAAACTGTTTTTT.

V gene TRBV19 combines with J gene TRBJ2-7; 12 bases match TRBD2. The CDR3 is 16 amino acids. With V trimmed by 4 bases and J by 5 bases, 9 bases remained unmatched. Germline lookup yields CDR1 LNHDA and CDR2 SQIVND (reference sequence). In nucleotides, the CDR3 is TGTGCCAGTAGTAGGACTAGCGGGGCCGTGGCCCACGAGCAGTACTTC. Its protein is CASSRTSGAVAHEQYF.

The rearrangement joins TRBV28 to TRBJ1-2, with D perhaps TRBD1 (5 bases). Per the germline V gene, CDR1 is MDHEN and CDR2 is SYDVKM. The CDR3 runs 22 residues. V lost 3 bases and J lost 0, with 32 bases in between. The CDR3 bases are TGTGCCAGCAGTTTGGCCCCAGGGTTTTCAAGGAAATCAAACAAAGCTAACTATGGCTACACCTTC. This gives the protein CASSLAPGFSRKSNKANYGYTF.

The chain combines TRBV28 with TRBJ2-7, with D possibly matching TRBD2 (5 bases). Trimming pared 7 bases from V and 3 bases from J, leaving 13 bases between. The CDR3 is 13 residues long. In germline, CDR1 is MDHEN, CDR2 SYDVKM. CDR3 DNA: TGTGCCAGCACCTCGGGATCACACTACGAGCAGTACTTC. Amino acid sequence: CASTSGSHYEQYF.

V gene TRBV5-6 combines with J gene TRBJ2-3; 10 positions agree with TRBD2. The V and J ends lost 2 bases and 3 bases, in that order; junction bases with no gene match: 6. The CDR3 is 16 residues long. Germline V gene data show CDR1 as SGHDT and CDR2 as YYEEEE. Here the CDR3 DNA reads TGTGCCAGCAGCTTCTCCAGCGGGGGGGTAACAGATACGCAGTATTTT. Encoded protein: CASSFSSGGVTDTQYF.

This chain connects TRBV4-2 to TRBJ2-3; perhaps TRBD2 as D (6 bases). The CDR3 loop spans 18 amino acids. The germline V and J ends were trimmed by 1 base and 6 bases, with 23 bases remaining between them. Germline values: CDR1 LGHNA, CDR2 YNFKEQ. The CDR3 reads CASSQGGVEAGPADTQYF. DNA of the CDR3: TGTGCCAGCAGCCAAGGCGGGGTAGAAGCGGGCCCCGCGGATACGCAGTATTTT.

Only one count was recorded for this clone. The chain carries TRBV11-3 and TRBJ2-3; maybe TRBD2 (6 bases). The CDR3 covers 14 residues. The germline gives CDR1 SGHNT, CDR2 YENEEA. Trimming took off 5 bases at V and 1 base at J, with 10 bases between the two ends. The CDR3 reads CASSRGGGTDTQYF. The CDR3 DNA reads TGTGCCAGCAGCCGCGGCGGGGGCACAGATACGCAGTATTTT.

V and J are TRBV12-5 and TRBJ1-2; tentative D call: TRBD1 (5 bases). V was clipped by 8 bases and J by 2 bases, with 9 bases between them. Germline CDR1 reads LGHNT; CDR2 reads FRNRAP. This CDR3 comprises 12 residues. The CDR3 sequence is CASSGSNYGYTF. The CDR3 nucleotides are TGTGCTAGTTCAGGGTCCAACTATGGCTACACCTTC.

This clone was recorded a few times. V is TRBV30 and J is TRBJ1-1, with D tentatively TRBD1 (5 bases). Trimming shortened V by 0 bases and J by 0 bases, and 8 bases separated the two germline ends. Germline values: CDR1 GTSNPN, CDR2 SVGIG (reference sequence). CDR3 size: 14 residues. The CDR3 loop is CAWSVTVVNTEAFF. The CDR3 nucleotides read TGTGCCTGGAGTGTGACAGTAGTGAACACTGAAGCTTTCTTT.